The clone carrying this TCR beta chain is labeled as medium-sized. As yet, its antigen is unknown. This specimen belongs to a study of CD8+CD57+ T cells in acquired aplastic anemia. General study points: Nearly 30 CD8+ CDR3 sequences were shared between patients and controls.

The TCR beta profiling, which covered VDJ combination and CDR3 sequence, was carried out using genomic DNA as the template. MiXCR, applied by TCRdb to the reads, yields one record per CDR3 protein. The table shows about 64,000 distinct CDR3 sequences, with about 50% occurring only once. The length of the CDR3 is 16 residues. CDR1 SQVTM and CDR2 ANQGSEA come from the germline V gene. The junction had 15 bases not matched to a gene; V was cut back by 7 bases and J by 5 bases. Material: sorted CD4+, CD8+, or CD8+CD57+ T cells (not recorded which) from PBMCs. The source of this sequence is a human donor in good health, serving as a control. The rearrangement uses TRBV29-1 and TRBJ2-1; 9 positions agree with TRBD1. The CDR3 loop reads CSESSKGQGGHNEQFF. The CDR3 DNA reads as TGCAGCGAGTCCTCGAAGGGACAGGGAGGCCACAATGAGCAGTTCTTC.